This T cell receptor (beta chain) was recorded in a study of cytomegalovirus exposure and HLA in healthy donors. Study-level findings and limits: Highly shared variants forming one cluster were likely a sequencing artifact.

It was with 60 Vbeta and 13 Jbeta primers that the PCR ran. The table came from immunoSEQ multiplex PCR; TCRdb's copy has only in-frame clones and leaves some out. The data show some 200,000 clones, about 84% seen once. Points on this clone: Its antigen remains unknown.

CDR3 length: 16 residues. With 1 base clipped from V and 5 bases from J, the junction kept 7 bases outside the gene matches. Germline V lookup: CDR1 KGHSH, CDR2 LQKENI. Material: PBMCs. This receptor was identified in a man between 50 and 59 years old in good health and CMV-seronegative. The chain uses TRBV18 and TRBJ1-2, with 10 bases fitting TRBD1. The CDR3 DNA sequence: TGTGCCAGCTCACCACAGTGGACAGGGGGAAGGTATGGCTACACCTTC. Translated, it gives CASSPQWTGGRYGYTF.